The entry that follows covers one TCR beta chain sequence. What it binds is unknown. The CDR3 sequence is 18 residues long. The germline V gene has CDR1 MGHRA and CDR2 YSYEKL. The J segment lost 3 bases and the V segment lost 2 bases, leaving 13 bases of the junction unmatched. Using a J-beta primer mix together with a sample-barcoded 5' primer, a second PCR was run for roughly 7 to 12 cycles. Carrying 12 random nucleotides, a template-switch adaptor labeled each individual cDNA molecule. TCRdb re-analysed the 5' RACE reads in MiXCR, keeping a single row per CDR3 protein. The sample includes hundreds of thousands of distinct CDR3 sequences, about half seen only once; the top ten take 18%. This entry is derived from a study of blood T cells in healthy people across ages. On the study more broadly: Through template switching, about one barcoded beta molecule was captured per two T cells, as measured in model experiments. Study-level points and caveats: Naive T cell percentage showed a strong correlation with the diversity of TCR beta. Fewer expanded clones and more diversity marked long-lived versus aged donors.

The TCR was taken from a man aged 80 or over in good health. This chain links TRBV4-1 with TRBJ2-7; 10 bases fit TRBD1. The specimen sequenced was blood. CDR3 nucleotides: TGCGCCAGCAGCCAACAGACAGGGGGCGCCCCCCGAGACTACGAGCAGTACTTC. Its translation is CASSQQTGGAPRDYEQYF.